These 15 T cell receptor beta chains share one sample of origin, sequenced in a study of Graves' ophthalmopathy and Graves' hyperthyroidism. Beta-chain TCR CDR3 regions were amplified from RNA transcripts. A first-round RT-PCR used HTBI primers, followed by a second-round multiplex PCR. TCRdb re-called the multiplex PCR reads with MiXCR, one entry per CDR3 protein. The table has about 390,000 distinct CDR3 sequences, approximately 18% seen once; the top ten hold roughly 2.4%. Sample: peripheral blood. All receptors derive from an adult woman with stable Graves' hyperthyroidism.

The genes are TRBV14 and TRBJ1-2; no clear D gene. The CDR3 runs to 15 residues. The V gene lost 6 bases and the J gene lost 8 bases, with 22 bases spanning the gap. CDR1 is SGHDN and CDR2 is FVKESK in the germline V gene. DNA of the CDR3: TGTGCCAGCAGACCTGACGGCAGTTACCTGTCAGGCTACACCTTC. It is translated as CASRPDGSYLSGYTF.

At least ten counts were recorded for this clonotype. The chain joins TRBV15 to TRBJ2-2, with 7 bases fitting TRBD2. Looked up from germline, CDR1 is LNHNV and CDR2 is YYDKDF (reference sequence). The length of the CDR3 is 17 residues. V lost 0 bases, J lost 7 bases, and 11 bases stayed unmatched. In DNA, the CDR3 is TGTGCCACCAGCAGAGATGGGGCTAGCGGCTCCGGCGGGGAGCTGTTTTTT. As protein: CATSRDGASGSGGELFF.

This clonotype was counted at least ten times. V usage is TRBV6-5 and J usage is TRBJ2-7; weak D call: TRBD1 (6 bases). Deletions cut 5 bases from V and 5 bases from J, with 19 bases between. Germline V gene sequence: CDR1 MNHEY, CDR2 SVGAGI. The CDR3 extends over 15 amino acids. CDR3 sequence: CASSTIRGNFHEQYF. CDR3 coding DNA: TGTGCCAGCAGTACTATCAGGGGCAACTTTCACGAGCAGTACTTC.

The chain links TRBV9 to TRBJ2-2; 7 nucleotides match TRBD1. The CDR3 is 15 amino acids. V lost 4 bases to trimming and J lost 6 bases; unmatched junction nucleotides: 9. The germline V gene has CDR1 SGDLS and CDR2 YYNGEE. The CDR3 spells CASSPRQGVSGELFF. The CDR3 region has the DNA TGTGCCAGCAGCCCGCGACAGGGAGTGTCCGGGGAGCTGTTTTTT.

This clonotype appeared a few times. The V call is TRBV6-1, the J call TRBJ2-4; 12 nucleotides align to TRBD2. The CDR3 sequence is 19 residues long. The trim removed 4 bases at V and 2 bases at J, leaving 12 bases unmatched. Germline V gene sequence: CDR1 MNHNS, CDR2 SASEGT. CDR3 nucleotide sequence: TGTGCCAGCAGTGGCAAGACTAGCGGGAGATTGTTAACCAAAAACATTCAGTACTTC. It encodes CASSGKTSGRLLTKNIQYF.

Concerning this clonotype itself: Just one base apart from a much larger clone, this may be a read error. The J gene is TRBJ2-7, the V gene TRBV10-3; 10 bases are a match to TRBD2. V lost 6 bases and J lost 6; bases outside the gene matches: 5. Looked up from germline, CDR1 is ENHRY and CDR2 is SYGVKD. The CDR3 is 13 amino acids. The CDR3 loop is CAIRGTSEGEQYF. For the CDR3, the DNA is TGTGCCATCAGAGGGACTAGCGAAGGCGAGCAGTACTTC.

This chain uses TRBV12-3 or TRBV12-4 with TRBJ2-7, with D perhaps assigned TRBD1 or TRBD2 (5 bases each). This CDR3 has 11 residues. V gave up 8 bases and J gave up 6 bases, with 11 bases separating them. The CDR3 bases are TGTGCCAGCGGGGGTTTGGGCGAGCAGTACTTC. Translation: CASGGLGEQYF.

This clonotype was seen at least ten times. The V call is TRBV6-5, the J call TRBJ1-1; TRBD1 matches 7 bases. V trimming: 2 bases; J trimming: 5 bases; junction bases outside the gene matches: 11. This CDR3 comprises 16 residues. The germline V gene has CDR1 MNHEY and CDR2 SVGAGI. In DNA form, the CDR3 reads TGTGCCAGCAGTTACGCGCCGGGACAGAGAAGAACTGAAGCTTTCTTT. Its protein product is CASSYAPGQRRTEAFF.

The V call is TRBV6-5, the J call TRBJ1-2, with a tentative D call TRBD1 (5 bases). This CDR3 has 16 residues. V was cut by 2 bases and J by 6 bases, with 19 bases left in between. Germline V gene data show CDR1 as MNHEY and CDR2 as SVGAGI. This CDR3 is CASSYAATGTVHGYTF. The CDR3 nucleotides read TGTGCCAGCAGTTACGCCGCAACCGGGACGGTCCATGGCTACACCTTC.

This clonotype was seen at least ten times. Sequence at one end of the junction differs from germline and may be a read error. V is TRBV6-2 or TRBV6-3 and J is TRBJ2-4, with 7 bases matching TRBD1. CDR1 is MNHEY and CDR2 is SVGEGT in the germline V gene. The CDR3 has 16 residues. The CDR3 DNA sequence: TGTGCCAGCAGGACATACGCCGAGGGGGCCAAAAACATTAAGTACTTC. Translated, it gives CASRTYAEGAKNIKYF.

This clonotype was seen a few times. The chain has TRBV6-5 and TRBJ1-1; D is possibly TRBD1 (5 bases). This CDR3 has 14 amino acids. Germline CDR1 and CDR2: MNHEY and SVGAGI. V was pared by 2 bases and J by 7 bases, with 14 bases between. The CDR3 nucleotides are TGTGCCAGCAGTTACAATAGGGGTCTCAGTGAAGCTTTCTTT. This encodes CASSYNRGLSEAFF.

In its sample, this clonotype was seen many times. The CDR3 nucleotides are TGTGCCAGCAGTTTGGGGTTTGGCTACACCTTC. It encodes CASSLGFGYTF. J is TRBJ1-2 and V is TRBV12-3 or TRBV12-4; unclear D gene. This CDR3 has 11 residues. V was pared by 3 bases and J by 7 bases, with 6 bases between.

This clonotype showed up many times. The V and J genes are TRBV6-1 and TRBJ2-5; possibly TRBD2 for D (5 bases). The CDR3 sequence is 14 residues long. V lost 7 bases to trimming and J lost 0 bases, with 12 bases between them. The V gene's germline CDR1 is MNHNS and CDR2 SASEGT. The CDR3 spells CASNPKRNQETQYF. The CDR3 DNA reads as TGTGCCAGCAATCCAAAGCGGAACCAAGAGACCCAGTACTTC.

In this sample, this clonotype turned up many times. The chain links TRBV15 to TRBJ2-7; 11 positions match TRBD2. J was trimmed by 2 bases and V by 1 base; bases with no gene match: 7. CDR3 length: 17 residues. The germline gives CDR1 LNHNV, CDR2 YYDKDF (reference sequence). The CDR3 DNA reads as TGTGCCACCAGCAGAGTGTTGACTAGCGGGACGACCTACGAGCAGTACTTC. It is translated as CATSRVLTSGTTYEQYF.

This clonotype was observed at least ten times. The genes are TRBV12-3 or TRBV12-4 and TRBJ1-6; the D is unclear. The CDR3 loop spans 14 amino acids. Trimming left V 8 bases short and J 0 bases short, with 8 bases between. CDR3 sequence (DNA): TGTGCCAGCCTAGGGAGCTCCTATAATTCACCCCTCCACTTT. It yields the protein CASLGSSYNSPLHF.